This T cell receptor beta chain was captured by sequencing in a study of resident and recirculating memory T cells in vitiligo. Sequenced by immunoSEQ multiplex PCR; TCRdb stores in-frame clones only, minus some. The sample has 40,000 to 50,000 clones, 80% to 95% seen once; the top ten hold 4.5%. This clone was counted only a few times. Germline CDR1 reads LNHNV; CDR2 reads YYDKDF (reference sequence). V was clipped by 2 bases and J by 3 bases, with 19 bases between them. The CDR3 is 17 residues long. This chain connects TRBV15 to TRBJ1-1; D is perhaps TRBD1 (6 bases). The sequence was collected from a male donor with vitiligo. Sequenced input: blood. The CDR3 DNA sequence: TGTGCCACCAGCAGATCATTAGGGGGGGAGGGGGACACTGAAGCTTTCTTT. This gives the protein CATSRSLGGEGDTEAFF.